This TCR beta chain was obtained from a study of OX40 agonist ivuxolimab in advanced cancers. Looked up from germline, CDR1 is MNHEY and CDR2 is SMNVEV (reference sequence). The V segment lost 4 bases and the J segment 6 bases; nucleotides outside the gene matches: 7. There are 14 residues in the CDR3. Libraries were prepared by immunoSEQ multiplex PCR; TCRdb keeps only in-frame clonotypes and omits some of them. The data show tens of thousands of clones, about nine tenths seen once. The sequence was obtained from an adult with an advanced solid tumor such as melanoma, head and neck, liver or kidney cancer. V and J are TRBV27 and TRBJ2-7, with 9 bases fitting TRBD2. Here the sequenced sample was CD4+ or CD8+ T cells sorted from blood, taken in a trial of the OX40 agonist ivuxolimab. CDR3 residues: CASSWASGTGEQYF. CDR3 in DNA: TGTGCCAGCAGTTGGGCTAGCGGGACCGGCGAGCAGTACTTC.